Listed below are T cell receptor beta chains from one sample, sequenced in a study of T cell responses to AZD1222 COVID-19 vaccine. TCRdb's copy holds only in-frame clones and misses some; the assay was immunoSEQ multiplex PCR. Of tens of thousands of clones listed, 80% to 90% are singletons. The sequencing used peripheral blood, collected on day 0 of AZD1222 vaccination. The receptor set was obtained from an adult in good health. CDR3s include the opening cysteine and the closing phenylalanine or tryptophan. The order of the fields is D gene, clone size, J gene, V gene, CDR3 protein, CDR3 DNA. D genes are given only for firm matches. Size values are once, few and many counts, or a class for expanded clones, and some rows have none.

d_gene: NA
abundance: NA
j_gene: TRBJ1-4
v_gene: TRBV4-2
CDR3aa: CASSHTYPPRGGEKLFF
CDR3nt: TGTGCCAGCAGCCATACATACCCCCCCAGGGGTGGTGAAAAACTGTTTTTT

d_gene: NA
abundance: NA
j_gene: TRBJ1-1
v_gene: TRBV6-6
CDR3aa: CASSWKGRNTEAFF
CDR3nt: TGTGCCAGCAGTTGGAAGGGGAGGAACACTGAAGCTTTCTTT

d_gene: NA
abundance: few
j_gene: TRBJ1-2
v_gene: TRBV20-1
CDR3aa: CSARDHGYTF
CDR3nt: TGCAGTGCCCGGGACCATGGCTACACCTTC

d_gene: NA
abundance: NA
j_gene: TRBJ2-7
v_gene: TRBV28
CDR3aa: CASSLPSIAGEQYF
CDR3nt: TGTGCCAGCAGTTTACCCTCCATAGCTGGGGAGCAGTACTTC

d_gene: NA
abundance: NA
j_gene: TRBJ2-5
v_gene: TRBV27
CDR3aa: CASRLQGRETQYF
CDR3nt: TGTGCCAGCAGGTTACAGGGTCGGGAGACCCAGTACTTC

d_gene: TRBD1
abundance: NA
j_gene: TRBJ2-2
v_gene: TRBV7-2
CDR3aa: CASSPYRGRDTGELFF
CDR3nt: TGTGCCAGCAGCCCATACAGGGGGCGGGACACCGGGGAGCTGTTTTTT

d_gene: TRBD1
abundance: NA
j_gene: TRBJ1-6
v_gene: TRBV2
CDR3aa: CASSPGQANFRPLHF
CDR3nt: TGTGCCAGCAGCCCAGGACAGGCGAATTTCCGACCCCTCCACTTT

d_gene: NA
abundance: NA
j_gene: TRBJ2-3
v_gene: TRBV5-5
CDR3aa: CASRPGLNTPTDTQYF
CDR3nt: TGTGCCAGCAGGCCCGGTCTTAATACACCCACAGATACGCAGTATTTT

d_gene: NA
abundance: few
j_gene: TRBJ2-3
v_gene: TRBV5-4
CDR3aa: CASRSGTDTQYF
CDR3nt: TGTGCCAGCAGATCCGGCACAGATACGCAGTATTTT

d_gene: TRBD1
abundance: NA
j_gene: TRBJ1-1
v_gene: TRBV4-1
CDR3aa: CASSRKQGENTEAFF
CDR3nt: TGCGCCAGCAGCCGCAAACAGGGGGAGAACACTGAAGCTTTCTTT

d_gene: NA
abundance: once
j_gene: TRBJ2-3
v_gene: TRBV7-3
CDR3aa: CASSPFGTRDTQYF
CDR3nt: TGTGCCAGCAGCCCTTTCGGGACTCGAGATACGCAGTATTTT

d_gene: NA
abundance: NA
j_gene: TRBJ1-1
v_gene: TRBV3-1/TRBV3-2
CDR3aa: CASSHQGTEAFF
CDR3nt: TGTGCCAGCAGCCATCAAGGGACTGAAGCTTTCTTT

d_gene: NA
abundance: NA
j_gene: TRBJ1-5
v_gene: TRBV19
CDR3aa: CASSGDGGPQHF
CDR3nt: TGTGCCAGTAGTGGGGACGGGGGGCCCCAGCATTTT

d_gene: NA
abundance: NA
j_gene: TRBJ2-3
v_gene: TRBV10-3
CDR3aa: CATAGKGTDTQYF
CDR3nt: TGTGCCACCGCGGGGAAAGGCACAGATACGCAGTATTTT